The 6 T cell receptor beta chains below all came from one sample that was sequenced in a study of CXCR3-negative and CXCR3-positive naive CD8 T cells. Preparation of TRB cDNA libraries relied on 5' RACE carrying UMI labels. Following a re-call of the 5' RACE reads, TCRdb has one entry per CDR3 protein and lacks DNA. This sample's clone table lists tens of thousands of distinct CDR3 sequences. The sequenced sample was naive CXCR3- CD8+ T cells from blood. The subset denotes: CD45RO-CCR7+CD27+CD95- naive CD8+ T cells lacking CXCR3 (TNR3-). The receptor set was obtained from a human donor in good health. Some clones in this sample may be carry-over from other donors' samples.

The chain is built from TRBV28 and TRBJ1-1; TCRdb's D gene call, TRBD1, goes unchecked for lack of DNA. CDR3 length: 14 amino acids. Germline V gene sequence: CDR1 MDHEN, CDR2 SYDVKM. The CDR3: CASSFEGKGTEAFF. Together with reference TRBV28 and TRBJ1-1, the CDR3 gives the full variable domain: DVKVTQSSRYLVKRTGEKVFLECVQDMDHENMFWYRQDPGLGLRLIYFSYDVKMKEKGDIPEGYSVSREKKERFSLILESASTNQTSMYLCASSFEGKGTEAFFGQGTRLTVV.

The chain uses TRBV10-2 and TRBJ1-2; TCRdb reports TRBD1, a call that lacks DNA to check it against. Germline CDR1 WSHSY, CDR2 SAAADI. This CDR3 is 13 amino acids long. Here the CDR3 reads CATWGGREDGYTF.

The gene calls are TRBV7-9 and TRBJ2-1; there is no DNA to check the TCRdb D call of TRBD2. The CDR3 sequence is 13 residues long. Germline-derived CDR1 and CDR2 are SEHNR and FQNEAQ (reference sequence). The CDR3 loop is CAAPRGPGNEQFF.

The V gene is TRBV30, the J gene TRBJ1-6. The CDR3 extends over 14 amino acids. CDR1 and CDR2 (germline): GTSNPN, SVGIG (reference sequence). The CDR3 here is CAGWDPQGNSPLHF.

This chain uses TRBV28 with TRBJ1-6. Germline lookup yields CDR1 MDHEN and CDR2 SYDVKM. CDR3 size: 15 residues. The CDR3 region is CASSLLPTSNSPLHF.

V usage is TRBV7-2 and J usage is TRBJ1-1; there is no DNA to check the TCRdb D call of TRBD1. The germline V gene has CDR1 SGHTA and CDR2 FQGNSA. This CDR3 has 14 residues. The CDR3 sequence: CASSFEGPPLEAFF. The complete variable domain, with remaining parts taken from reference TRBV7-2 and TRBJ1-1, reads GAGVSQSPSNKVTEKGKDVELRCDPISGHTALYWYRQSLGQGLEFLIYFQGNSAPDKSGLPSDRFSAERTGGSVSTLTIQRTQQEDSAVYLCASSFEGPPLEAFFGQGTRLTVV.